One sample yielded the 28 T cell receptor beta chains listed below, sequenced in a study of glioma-infiltrating T cells. TCR alpha and beta CDR3 regions were amplified from RNA using iRepertoire nested multiplex PCR. One entry per CDR3 protein, called by TCRdb with MiXCR from the multiplex PCR reads. Here the sample spans approximately 120,000 distinct CDR3 sequences, less than 30% being singletons. Sample: glioma tissue, nonneoplastic brain tissue, or PBMCs (not recorded which). The source of these receptors is a human donor with low-grade glioma or glioblastoma, undergoing nonglioma brain surgery, or in good health (not recorded which).

This clonotype was counted between two and nine times. The chain combines TRBV4-1 with TRBJ1-1; D is possibly TRBD1 (5 bases). The CDR3 has 13 residues. Germline CDR1 reads MGHRA; CDR2 reads YSYEKL. V was shortened by 1 base and J by 11 bases, with 14 bases between the two germline ends. The CDR3 DNA reads as TGCGCCAGCAGCCAAGGACCGGGGCTAGCGGCTTTCTTT. This encodes CASSQGPGLAAFF.

This clonotype was counted ten times or more. This chain uses TRBV13 with TRBJ1-1; D is ambiguous. CDR3 length: 14 residues. Germline V lookup: CDR1 PRHDT, CDR2 FYEKMQ (reference sequence). Trimming removed 2 bases from V and 5 bases from J, with 12 bases in between. Here the CDR3 DNA reads TGTGCCAGCAGCTTACCCGAGGTGTGGACTGAAGCTTTCTTT. Its translation: CASSLPEVWTEAFF.

This clonotype has ten or more counts. The genes are TRBV5-1 and TRBJ1-1, with D unclear. The CDR3 spans 15 residues. Germline values: CDR1 SGHRS, CDR2 YFSETQ. With 1 base removed from V and 1 base from J, the gap between germline ends came to 11 bases. CDR3 sequence (DNA): TGCGCCAGCAGCTTGTTAACTAGCAAGAACACTGAAGCTTTCTTT. It codes for CASSLLTSKNTEAFF.

As for this clonotype: Possible read error: a much larger clone is one base away. CDR3 amino acids: CDSSQGVSQGPQHF. CDR3 sequence (DNA): TGTGACAGCAGCCAAGGAGTAAGCCAGGGGCCCCAGCATTTT. V usage is TRBV14 and J usage is TRBJ1-5, with D possibly matching TRBD1 (5 bases). Germline values: CDR1 SGHDN, CDR2 FVKESK. The length of the CDR3 is 14 residues.

This clonotype turned up a few times. The V gene is TRBV12-3 or TRBV12-4, the J gene TRBJ2-1; possible D gene TRBD1, 5 bases. The CDR3 is made up of 15 amino acids. V was shortened by 6 bases and J by 0 bases, with 12 bases between the two germline ends. CDR3 sequence: CASRPSGFSYNEQFF. The CDR3, as DNA: TGTGCCAGCAGACCCTCAGGGTTCTCCTACAATGAGCAGTTCTTC.

This clonotype has at least ten counts. This sequence joins TRBV11-2 and TRBJ1-1; D perhaps matches TRBD1 (6 bases). CDR1 is SGHAT and CDR2 is FQNNGV in the germline V gene. The CDR3 contains 15 residues. Trimming cost V 5 bases and J 2 bases, with 15 bases left between them. The CDR3 reads CASSPLDSLNTEAFF. In DNA, the CDR3 is TGTGCCAGCAGCCCTTTGGACAGTCTAAACACTGAAGCTTTCTTT.

Details on this clonotype: This may be a read error: a much more frequent sequence differs by one nucleotide. This chain uses TRBV6-6 with TRBJ2-1, with D perhaps matching TRBD1 or TRBD2 (7 bases each). This CDR3 is built from 12 residues. In germline, CDR1 is MNHNY, CDR2 SVGAGI (reference sequence). This CDR3 is CSRGGQFNEQFF. The DNA of the CDR3 is TGTTCCAGGGGGGGCCAGTTTAATGAGCAGTTCTTC.

Points on this clonotype: One base away lies a much larger clone, so this may be a sequencing read error. The DNA for the CDR3 is TGCGCCAGCAGCCGAGGGGGCCAAACAGATACGCAGTATTTT. This sequence encodes CASSRGGQTDTQYF. V and J are TRBV4-1 and TRBJ2-3, with 7 bases that match TRBD1. J was trimmed by 3 bases and V by 4 bases; bases with no gene match: 4. From germline, CDR1 is MGHRA and CDR2 YSYEKL. The CDR3 runs to 14 residues.

Concerning this clonotype itself: The junction differs from germline at one of its ends, possibly a read error. The rearrangement links TRBV2 to TRBJ2-2; tentative D call: TRBD2 (5 bases). Germline assignment: CDR1 SNHLY and CDR2 FYNNEI. The CDR3 totals 14 residues. This CDR3 reads CTSSEERYTGELFF. For the CDR3, the DNA is TGTACCAGCAGTGAGGAGCGGTACACCGGGGAGCTGTTTTTT.

In regard to this clonotype: This clone may be a read error of a much larger clone one base away. The rearrangement uses TRBV20-1 and TRBJ2-1; 7 bases fit TRBD2. The CDR3 totals 15 residues. Unmatched junction bases numbered 11, after V lost 1 base and J lost 8 bases. Per germline, CDR1 DFQATT and CDR2 SNEGSKA (reference sequence). CDR3 coding DNA: TGCAGTGCTAGAGTGGGGGGACGGGGGGTTGATGAGCAGTTCTTC. This encodes CSARVGGRGVDEQFF.

In this sample, this clonotype turned up many times. V is TRBV7-9 and J is TRBJ1-1, with D tentatively TRBD1 (5 bases). Germline CDR1 reads SEHNR; CDR2 reads FQNEAQ (reference sequence). The CDR3 extends over 13 amino acids. V lost 4 bases, J lost 5 bases, and 11 bases lay in between. CDR3 amino acids: CASSSSWGTEAFF. The CDR3 coding sequence is TGTGCCAGCAGCTCATCCTGGGGGACTGAAGCTTTCTTT. Combining the CDR3 with reference TRBV7-9 and TRBJ1-1 gives the whole variable domain DTGVSQNPRHKITKRGQNVTFRCDPISEHNRLYWYRQTLGQGPEFLTYFQNEAQLEKSRLLSDRFSAERPKGSFSTLEIQRTEQGDSAMYLCASSSSWGTEAFFGQGTRLTVV.

This clonotype was detected many times. The V call is TRBV2, the J call TRBJ1-2; D might be TRBD1 (5 bases). The CDR3 covers 13 residues. CDR1 is SNHLY and CDR2 is FYNNEI in the germline V gene. V lost 11 bases, J lost 7 bases, and 20 bases lay in between. CDR3 nucleotides: TGTGCCGGCTCCGGGACCTGGGAGGGTGGCTACACCTTC. This codes for CAGSGTWEGGYTF.

This clonotype has a count of ten or more. The V and J genes are TRBV7-2 and TRBJ2-5; maybe TRBD2 (5 bases). The germline CDR1 and CDR2 sequences are SGHTA and FQGNSA. This CDR3 contains 14 residues. With 0 bases removed from V and 5 bases from J, the gap between germline ends came to 10 bases. The CDR3 region is CASSLATGIETQYF. The CDR3 DNA reads as TGTGCCAGCAGCTTAGCGACCGGGATCGAGACCCAGTACTTC.

This clonotype has more than one count but fewer than ten. This may be a read error, as it is one base from a much larger clone. This rearrangement joins TRBV7-9 to TRBJ1-5; D gene uncertain. Germline lookup yields CDR1 SEHNR and CDR2 FQNEAQ (reference sequence). Trimming pared 5 bases from V and 11 bases from J, leaving 13 bases between. The CDR3 runs to 12 residues. CDR3 nucleotide sequence: TGTGCCAGCAGCCCCGATCACTGGACCCAGCATTTT. Translating gives CASSPDHWTQHF.

This clonotype was observed a handful of times. The chain is built from TRBV12-3 or TRBV12-4 and TRBJ2-2; 9 nucleotides agree with TRBD1. This CDR3 is 15 amino acids long. The J segment lost 4 bases and the V segment lost 7 bases, leaving 7 bases of the junction unmatched. The CDR3: CASNRQGVLTGELFF. In nucleotides, the CDR3 is TGTGCCAGCAACAGACAGGGGGTCCTCACCGGGGAGCTGTTTTTT.

To note about this clonotype: A much more abundant neighbour one base away suggests this may be a read error. CDR3 sequence: CASSPTLSSPLHF. CDR3 bases: TGTGCCAGCAGCCCCACCTTGTCTTCACCCCTCCACTTT. The V and J genes are TRBV14 and TRBJ1-6; D gene unclear. Germline CDR1 and CDR2: SGHDN and FVKESK. This CDR3 region has 13 residues. The V gene lost 4 bases and the J gene lost 9 bases, with 10 bases spanning the gap.

At least ten counts were recorded for this clonotype. This chain joins TRBV6-1 and TRBJ1-5; 11 bases map to TRBD1. Germline V gene data show CDR1 as MNHNS and CDR2 as SASEGT. V was clipped by 6 bases and J by 5 bases; unmatched bases: 3. The CDR3 runs to 14 residues. In DNA form, the CDR3 reads TGTGCCAGCAGCCGGACAGGGGGCGATCAGCCCCAGCATTTT. It codes for CASSRTGGDQPQHF.

This clonotype was counted at least ten times. The J gene is TRBJ1-1, the V gene TRBV20-1; a weak D match, TRBD1 (5 bases). This CDR3 is 12 amino acids long. Trimming cost V 8 bases and J 0 bases, with 10 bases left between them. Germline V lookup: CDR1 DFQATT, CDR2 SNEGSKA (reference sequence). CDR3 amino acids: CSLRGLNTEAFF. In DNA form, the CDR3 reads TGCAGTCTCCGGGGCCTGAACACTGAAGCTTTCTTT.

This clonotype was observed at least ten times. The rearrangement uses TRBV20-1 and TRBJ1-1; D is undetermined. Trimming stripped 5 bases from V and 0 bases from J, with 7 bases between. Germline values: CDR1 DFQATT, CDR2 SNEGSKA (reference sequence). The CDR3 is made up of 12 amino acids. The CDR3 nucleotides read TGCAGTGCTGGATTCTTGAACACTGAAGCTTTCTTT. This gives the protein CSAGFLNTEAFF.

This clonotype was detected ten times or more. The chain has TRBV18 and TRBJ1-1; 8 positions agree with TRBD1. The CDR3 runs 14 residues. CDR1 is KGHSH, CDR2 LQKENI, per germline. V shed 3 bases and J 0 bases; nucleotides not matched to a gene: 0. For the CDR3, the DNA is TGTGCCAGCTCACCCAGGGGGCTGAACACTGAAGCTTTCTTT. Protein product: CASSPRGLNTEAFF.

This chain joins TRBV7-2 and TRBJ2-2; D ambiguous. Germline V gene sequence: CDR1 SGHTA, CDR2 FQGNSA. This CDR3 contains 16 residues. Trimming took off 3 bases at V and 4 bases at J, with 15 bases between the two ends. This chain's CDR3 is CASSLELSSSTGELFF. DNA of the CDR3: TGTGCCAGCAGCTTGGAGCTGTCTAGTAGCACCGGGGAGCTGTTTTTT.

This clonotype was observed at least ten times. The chain recombines TRBV19 with TRBJ1-6; D might be TRBD1 (6 bases). V dropped 3 bases and J dropped 9 bases, with 15 bases sitting between them. The germline gives CDR1 LNHDA, CDR2 SQIVND (reference sequence). The CDR3 runs to 15 residues. CDR3 DNA: TGTGCCAGTAGTATTGATCAGGGGAGGACTTCACCCCTCCACTTT. Translated, it gives CASSIDQGRTSPLHF. Variable domain in full (rest from reference TRBV19 and TRBJ1-6): DGGITQSPKYLFRKEGQNVTLSCEQNLNHDAMYWYRQDPGQGLRLIYYSQIVNDFQKGDIAEGYSVSREKKESFPLTVTSAQKNPTAFYLCASSIDQGRTSPLHFGNGTRLTVT.

This clonotype was seen repeatedly, ten times or more. J is TRBJ1-1 and V is TRBV7-2, with TRBD1 matching over 8 bases. The CDR3 is 15 residues long. V shed 4 bases and J 5 bases; nucleotides not matched to a gene: 9. Germline loops: CDR1 SGHTA, CDR2 FQGNSA. Written as DNA, the CDR3 is TGTGCCAGCAGCTCTTCCGGACAGGGTATAACTGAAGCTTTCTTT. The encoded protein is CASSSSGQGITEAFF.

This clonotype came up many times. This chain joins TRBV5-4 and TRBJ2-5; D gene uncertain. This CDR3 contains 13 residues. Between the trimmed V and J ends, which lost 4 bases and 2 bases, there was a span of 9 bases. Germline CDR1 is SGHNT and CDR2 is YYREEE (reference sequence). As DNA, the CDR3 is TGTGCCAGCAGCGGTGCGGTGCAAGAGACCCAGTACTTC. Residues: CASSGAVQETQYF.

Many counts were recorded for this clonotype. This chain connects TRBV7-9 to TRBJ2-3; 7 nucleotides agree with TRBD1. From germline, CDR1 is SEHNR and CDR2 FQNEAQ (reference sequence). The CDR3 sequence is 12 residues long. Trimming removed 10 bases from V and 7 bases from J; junction bases left unmatched: 8. As DNA, the CDR3 is TGTGCCACCAGGGGGACCGCGAATACGCAGTATTTT. It encodes CATRGTANTQYF.

This clonotype was recorded a few times. The rearrangement uses TRBV7-3 and TRBJ2-6; D unresolved. This CDR3 region has 16 residues. Trimming took 5 bases from V and 4 from J, leaving 15 bases between them. The germline CDR1 and CDR2 sequences are SGHTA and FQGTGA. The CDR3 DNA reads as TGTGCCAGCAGCGCAGAGTGGGCGGCGGGGGCCAACGTCCTGACTTTC. Protein sequence: CASSAEWAAGANVLTF.

This clonotype was picked up many times. This chain links TRBV18 with TRBJ1-1, with no clear D. The CDR3 length is 15 residues. Germline V gene data show CDR1 as KGHSH and CDR2 as LQKENI. V lost 3 bases, J lost 4 bases, and 15 bases lay in between. DNA for the CDR3: TGTGCCAGCTCACCGGACCCACGCCAAGGCACTGAAGCTTTCTTT. Translating gives CASSPDPRQGTEAFF.

This clonotype was counted many times. This may stem from a read error, because a much larger clone lies one nucleotide away. The V call is TRBV6-5, the J call TRBJ1-1; perhaps TRBD1 as D (5 bases). There are 15 residues in the CDR3. The V gene's germline CDR1 is MNHEY and CDR2 SVGAGI. CDR3 sequence reads: CASSYASRVGTEAYF. CDR3 DNA: TGTGCCAGCAGTTACGCGAGCAGGGTCGGCACTGAAGCTTACTTT.